The 12 T cell receptor beta chains below all came from one sample that was sequenced in a study of a mutant IDH1 vaccine in newly diagnosed glioma. Time point denoted: week 11, during vaccination. One vaccine dose held 300 ug of mutant IDH1 20-mer peptide and came with topical imiquimod. Generated by immunoSEQ multiplex PCR, the TCRdb table keeps only in-frame clones and is missing some. The sample holds 100,000 to 120,000 clones, about nine tenths seen once. These TCRs are of unknown antigen specificity. This sample comprised PBMCs, obtained from a glioma patient whose treatment included an IDH1 peptide vaccine. The source is a woman between 45 and 65 years old with glioma.

The V call is TRBV5-5, the J call TRBJ2-5, with 7 bases fitting TRBD1. Per germline, CDR1 SGHKS and CDR2 YYEKEE (reference sequence). V shed 2 bases and J 1 base; nucleotides not matched to a gene: 2. The CDR3 covers 14 residues. The CDR3 is CASSLRTGQETQYF. CDR3 coding DNA: TGTGCCAGCAGCTTAAGGACAGGCCAAGAGACCCAGTACTTC.

This rearrangement joins TRBV13 to TRBJ1-1; D is possibly TRBD1 (5 bases). V was pared by 5 bases and J by 5 bases, with 18 bases between. Germline V gene sequence: CDR1 PRHDT, CDR2 FYEKMQ (reference sequence). The CDR3 runs to 15 residues. CDR3 sequence: CASSPLREGLTEAFF. CDR3 in DNA: TGTGCCAGCAGCCCCCTAAGGGAGGGGTTGACTGAAGCTTTCTTT.

This chain joins TRBV27 and TRBJ1-5, with D unresolved. Deletions cut 5 bases from V and 0 bases from J, with 5 bases between. CDR1 is MNHEY and CDR2 is SMNVEV in the germline V gene (reference sequence). The CDR3 spans 13 residues. CDR3 amino acids: CASSTYSNQPQHF. The CDR3 DNA follows: TGTGCCAGCAGTACTTATAGCAATCAGCCCCAGCATTTT.

The rearrangement uses TRBV5-6 and TRBJ2-2, with 7 bases matching TRBD2. Germline CDR1 is SGHDT and CDR2 is YYEEEE. This CDR3 has 13 amino acids. The trim removed 4 bases at V and 7 bases at J, leaving 4 bases unmatched. CDR3 coding DNA: TGTGCCAGCAGCATTTTAGCGGGCGGGGAGCTGTTTTTT. This translates into CASSILAGGELFF.

Here the CDR3 DNA reads TGCGCCAGCAGCTTTCCGACTAGCGGGGGTTCCTACAATGAGCAGTTCTTC. Translated: CASSFPTSGGSYNEQFF. The V gene is TRBV5-1, the J gene TRBJ2-1; 12 bases align to TRBD2. Germline-derived CDR1 and CDR2 are SGHRS and YFSETQ. CDR3 size: 17 residues. V gave up 2 bases and J gave up 1 base; unmatched junction bases: 4.

The chain employs TRBV6-5 and TRBJ2-3; 8 bases fit TRBD1. Germline loops: CDR1 MNHEY, CDR2 SVGAGI. CDR3 length: 15 residues. J gave up 0 bases and V 11 bases, and 10 bases lay outside the gene matches. The CDR3 is CACARTGPSTDTQYF. In DNA form, the CDR3 reads TGTGCCTGCGCCAGGACAGGGCCCAGCACAGATACGCAGTATTTT.

The V call is TRBV27, the J call TRBJ2-7; 7 nucleotides match TRBD2. V shed 1 base and J 3 bases; nucleotides not matched to a gene: 6. The CDR3 spans 15 residues. CDR1 is MNHEY, CDR2 SMNVEV, per germline (reference sequence). As DNA, the CDR3 is TGTGCCAGCAGTTTATGGGCCGGCGGGGGCTACGAGCAGTACTTC. Its translation is CASSLWAGGGYEQYF.

V is TRBV6-1 and J is TRBJ1-2; D is perhaps TRBD1 (5 bases). The germline gives CDR1 MNHNS, CDR2 SASEGT. V lost 5 bases to trimming and J lost 8 bases, with 9 bases between them. This CDR3 region has 11 residues. The CDR3 nucleotides read TGTGCCAGCAGTATCAGGGTGGGCTACACCTTC. Its protein is CASSIRVGYTF.

The chain has TRBV5-1 and TRBJ2-5, with a possible D match to TRBD1 (5 bases). Germline loops: CDR1 SGHRS, CDR2 YFSETQ. This CDR3 contains 12 residues. V dropped 4 bases and J dropped 4 bases, with 8 bases sitting between them. The CDR3 region is CASSPQGETQYF. The CDR3 DNA reads as TGCGCCAGCAGCCCCCAGGGAGAGACCCAGTACTTC.

The table lists this clone with a few counts. V is TRBV2 and J is TRBJ1-2; TRBD1 agrees at 8 bases. V dropped 6 bases and J dropped 8; count of bases not matched to a gene: 11. This CDR3 has 14 amino acids. Germline V lookup: CDR1 SNHLY, CDR2 FYNNEI. The CDR3 nucleotides read TGTGCCAGCAGGTCGATTCAGGGGGCAGGAGGCTACACCTTC. It codes for CASRSIQGAGGYTF.

V is TRBV11-2 and J is TRBJ2-1, with TRBD2 matching 11 bases. Per the germline V gene, CDR1 is SGHAT and CDR2 is FQNNGV. The V and J ends lost 3 bases and 6 bases, in that order; junction bases with no gene match: 1. CDR3 length: 14 residues. The CDR3, as DNA: TGTGCCAGCAGCTTGGGACTAGCGGCCAATGAGCAGTTCTTC. This encodes CASSLGLAANEQFF.

The J gene is TRBJ1-1, the V gene TRBV19, with D possibly matching TRBD1 (6 bases). From germline, CDR1 is LNHDA and CDR2 SQIVND (reference sequence). This CDR3 has 13 amino acids. V gave up 3 bases and J gave up 5 bases, with 10 bases separating them. This CDR3 reads CASSIHRETEAFF. The CDR3 region has the DNA TGTGCCAGTAGTATCCACAGGGAAACTGAAGCTTTCTTT.